This T cell receptor (beta chain) comes out of a study of T cells after yellow fever vaccination. Across the study: Fractions low in cell number were prepared with SMART-Seq v4 Ultra Low Input.

Study-level results: Booster samples showed a return of most primary-vaccination clones (around 96% CD4, 88% CD8). Weaker in magnitude, the secondary response showed a faster peak on day 5 versus 15.

Germline assignment: CDR1 SGHKS and CDR2 YYEKEE (reference sequence). Deletions cut 0 bases from V and 0 bases from J, with 6 bases between. The CDR3 contains 14 residues. This clonotype has ten or more counts. Antigen: not known. A 5'RACE template-switching step, the method used to make TCR cDNA, added a universal primer site and UMIs. MiXCR was run by TCRdb on the 5' RACE reads, yielding one entry per CDR3 protein. This sample carries about 120,000 distinct CDR3 sequences, 7.2% of them seen once, and the ten largest clones take over 2.5%. The sequenced sample was CD4+ T cells sorted from PBMCs, obtained more than 35 days after the first yellow fever vaccination. The clonotype originates from a man younger than 35 who received the YFV17D yellow fever vaccine. V is TRBV5-5 and J is TRBJ1-2, with D hard to call. The CDR3 here is CASSLDSPNYGYTF. The CDR3 nucleotides read TGTGCCAGCAGCTTGGACAGTCCTAACTATGGCTACACCTTC.